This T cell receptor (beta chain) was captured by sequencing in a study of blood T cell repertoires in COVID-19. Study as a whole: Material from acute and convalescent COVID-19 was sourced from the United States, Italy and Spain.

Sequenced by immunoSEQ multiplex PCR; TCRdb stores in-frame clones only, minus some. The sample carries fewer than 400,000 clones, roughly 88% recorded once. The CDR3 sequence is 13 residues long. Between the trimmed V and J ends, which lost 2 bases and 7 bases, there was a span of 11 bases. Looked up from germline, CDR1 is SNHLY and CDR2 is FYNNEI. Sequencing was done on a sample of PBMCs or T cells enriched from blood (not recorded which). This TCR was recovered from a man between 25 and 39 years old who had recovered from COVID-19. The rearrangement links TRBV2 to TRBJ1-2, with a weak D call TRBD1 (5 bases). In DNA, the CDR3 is TGTGCCAGCAGTGAATGGGGGGGAGCTGGCTACACCTTC. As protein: CASSEWGGAGYTF.